This paragraph covers one T cell receptor beta chain sequence. The assay was immunoSEQ multiplex PCR, and TCRdb's table has in-frame clones only and misses some. Here the sample spans 150,000 or so clones, around nine tenths being singletons. This sample was included in a study of T cell responses to AZD1222 COVID-19 vaccine. Germline lookup yields CDR1 MDHEN and CDR2 SYDVKM. V was pared by 8 bases and J by 7 bases, with 18 bases between. This CDR3 comprises 14 residues. The material was peripheral blood, obtained on day 0 of AZD1222 vaccination. The receptor comes from an adult in good health. The chain links TRBV28 to TRBJ1-5; TRBD1 is a possible D gene (6 bases). The DNA for the CDR3 is TGTGCCAGCTTCCCCGGGGGGGCCGGGCAGCCCCAGCATTTT. Amino acids: CASFPGGAGQPQHF.